This TCR beta chain was recorded in a study of T cell changes during pregnancy in multiple sclerosis. Germline V lookup: CDR1 MNHEY, CDR2 SVGAGI. With 0 bases clipped from V and 10 bases from J, the junction kept 6 bases outside the gene matches. The CDR3 consists of 15 residues. Here immunoSEQ multiplex PCR was the method, and the copy in TCRdb shows in-frame clones only, minus some. The sample records about 43,000 clones, around 90% being singletons. The gene calls are TRBV6-5 and TRBJ2-1, with 10 bases matching TRBD2. The sample taken for sequencing was PBMCs (not recorded whether the cells were cultured). The origin of this receptor is a female donor with multiple sclerosis, enrolled in a pregnancy study. CDR3 DNA: TGTGCCAGCAGTTACTCGCTAGCGGGAGTGTGGGAGCAGTTCTTC. This gives the protein CASSYSLAGVWEQFF.